The 16 T cell receptor beta chains listed next were all sequenced from one sample in a study of tumor-infiltrating lymphocytes in primary liver carcinoma. A constant-region primer primed TCR beta cDNA synthesis from 400 to 600 ng of total RNA. Slightly modified ARM-PCR, run as three nested multiplex PCR rounds, produced the TCR beta libraries. The first two PCR rounds, approximately 10 cycles each, used TRBV1-TRBV30 forward primers and a C-beta reverse primer. MiXCR, run by TCRdb on the multiplex PCR reads, gives a single entry per CDR3 protein. The data contain approximately 340,000 distinct CDR3 sequences, 65% of them singletons. Blood RNA came from unsorted whole blood; germline DNA was also extracted. Sequencing was performed on peripheral blood. Receptors were obtained from a man aged 35 to 55 with primary liver carcinoma and hepatitis B virus infection.

Notes on this clonotype: It may be a read error: a sequence one base away is much more abundant. The CDR3 does not end in the conserved phenylalanine or tryptophan, so this is likely a read error. V and J are TRBV29-1 and TRBJ1-2; TRBD1 matches at 10 bases. Trimming at V came to 4 bases and at J to 5 bases, leaving 10 bases not matched to a gene. The length of the CDR3 is 15 residues. Germline V CDR1 and CDR2: SQVTM, ANQGSEA. CDR3 loop: CSVVPGQGTLYGYTL. DNA of the CDR3: TGCAGCGTTGTCCCGGGACAGGGGACTTTATATGGCTACACCCTC.

This rearrangement joins TRBV10-1 to TRBJ2-1, with a possible D match to TRBD1 (7 bases). The CDR3 totals 14 residues. CDR1 and CDR2 from the germline V gene are WNHNN and SYGVQD (reference sequence). The V end lost 6 bases, the J end lost 9 bases, and 18 bases lay between the germline ends. The CDR3 DNA reads TGCGCCAGCAGGGGGGACAGAGGGACTGGTGAGCAGTTCTTC. Translated: CASRGDRGTGEQFF.

Points on this clonotype: Since a much larger clone is just one base distant, this may be a read error. This chain uses TRBV6-2 or TRBV6-3 with TRBJ1-5; no definite D call. The CDR3 consists of 17 residues. Germline V CDR1 and CDR2: MNHEY, SVGEGT. The CDR3 loop is CASSHSIRRLRRQPQHF. Here the CDR3 DNA reads TGTGCCAGCAGTCACTCGATCAGGAGGCTCAGGAGGCAGCCCCAGCATTTT.

The chain joins TRBV28 to TRBJ2-5; 9 nucleotides line up with TRBD2. This CDR3 is built from 15 residues. The trim removed 2 bases at V and 7 bases at J, leaving 8 bases unmatched. CDR1 and CDR2 from the germline V gene are MDHEN and SYDVKM. Written as DNA, the CDR3 is TGTGCCAGCAGTTTAGCCCCCGGAGCGGGAGGGACCCAGTACTTC. It specifies CASSLAPGAGGTQYF.

On this clonotype itself: This clone may be a read error of a much larger clone one base away. The chain has TRBV12-3 or TRBV12-4 and TRBJ2-1; 8 bases match TRBD2. Trimming at V came to 8 bases and at J to 5 bases, leaving 5 bases not matched to a gene. The CDR3 is 13 amino acids. The CDR3 nucleotides are TGTGCCAGCTGCCTTAGCGGGAACAATGAGCAGTTCTTC. Its translation is CASCLSGNNEQFF.

Only one count was recorded for this clonotype. The final CDR3 position lacks the conserved phenylalanine or tryptophan, pointing to a likely read error. The rearrangement links TRBV6-5 to TRBJ2-5, with D maybe TRBD2 (5 bases). The CDR3 loop spans 13 amino acids. Trimming shortened V by 5 bases and J by 5 bases, and 12 bases separated the two germline ends. Germline V CDR1 and CDR2: MNHEY, SVGAGI. The CDR3 protein is CASSPPGTETQYL. DNA for the CDR3: TGTGCCAGCAGTCCTCCGGGAACTGAGACCCAGTACCTC.

The rearrangement uses TRBV6-1 and TRBJ2-5; perhaps TRBD1 as D (6 bases). Trimming took 7 bases from V and 7 from J, leaving 19 bases between them. The germline CDR1 and CDR2 sequences are MNHNS and SASEGT. CDR3 size: 14 residues. The DNA of the CDR3 is TGTGCCAGCACTGTAACCACAGGGTCTGGGACCCAGTACTTC. This codes for CASTVTTGSGTQYF.

As for this clonotype: A much larger clone lies a single base off, so this may be a read error. The rearrangement uses TRBV6-1 and TRBJ1-5; no reliable D call. CDR1 and CDR2 from the germline V gene are MNHNS and SASEGT. This CDR3 region has 14 residues. V was cut by 5 bases and J by 8 bases, with 16 bases left in between. In DNA form, the CDR3 reads TGTGCCAGCAGTCCACGGACTGAGAATAAGCCCCAGCATTTT. It encodes CASSPRTENKPQHF.

The sample holds a few counts of this clonotype. In DNA, the CDR3 is TGTGCCAGCAGCTGGGCGGGGGACGAGCAGTACTTC. Translating it yields CASSWAGDEQYF. The rearrangement links TRBV7-9 to TRBJ2-7; TRBD2 matches 7 bases. CDR3 length equals 12 residues. CDR1 is SEHNR, CDR2 FQNEAQ, per germline (reference sequence). J was trimmed by 5 bases and V by 4 bases; bases with no gene match: 2.

For this clonotype: A much larger clone lies one base from this, so it may be a read error. The chain links TRBV12-3 or TRBV12-4 to TRBJ2-7; D is perhaps TRBD1 (6 bases). The CDR3 spans 13 residues. The CDR3 sequence is CASCLGTHHEQYF. CDR3 nucleotides: TGTGCCAGCTGTTTAGGGACACACCACGAGCAGTACTTC.

The chain recombines TRBV29-1 with TRBJ2-2, with D possibly being TRBD2 (6 bases). Germline CDR1 reads SQVTM; CDR2 reads ANQGSEA. V lost 3 bases, J lost 16 bases, and 27 bases lay in between. The CDR3 has 15 amino acids. CDR3 amino acids: CSVDLSGGNTGESFF. CDR3 nucleotides: TGCAGCGTTGACTTATCTGGGGGGAACACCGGGGAGTCGTTTTTT.

For this clonotype: A much larger clone sits a single nucleotide away, making a read error possible. The genes are TRBV29-1 and TRBJ2-7; D is unclear. Germline V gene data show CDR1 as SQVTM and CDR2 as ANQGSEA. V was cut by 4 bases and J by 3 bases, with 16 bases left in between. The CDR3 spans 14 residues. The chain's CDR3 is CSVVFLVGSYEQYF. For the CDR3, the DNA is TGCAGCGTTGTCTTCCTGGTAGGTAGCTACGAGCAGTACTTC.

Concerning this clonotype itself: The germline gene is not matched at one end of the junction; a read error may be the cause. J is TRBJ2-5 and V is TRBV11-2; D uncertain. The CDR3 runs 15 residues. The germline V gene encodes CDR1 SGHAT and CDR2 FQNNGV. The chain's CDR3 is CVSSLVGSEVETQYF. CDR3 DNA: TGTGTCAGCAGCTTAGTGGGCAGCGAAGTAGAGACCCAGTACTTC.

This clonotype appeared a few times. The chain couples TRBV6-6 to TRBJ2-7; TRBD1 might be the D (5 bases). CDR3 size: 15 residues. CDR1 is MNHNY and CDR2 is SVGAGI in the germline V gene (reference sequence). V dropped 5 bases and J dropped 2 bases, with 16 bases sitting between them. This chain's CDR3 is CASSPGQAYTYEQYF. CDR3 nucleotides: TGTGCCAGCAGTCCAGGACAAGCCTATACCTACGAGCAGTACTTC.

The chain joins TRBV11-2 to TRBJ2-3; D unresolved. V was pared by 1 base and J by 5 bases, with 13 bases between. The CDR3 runs 15 residues. Germline V gene data show CDR1 as SGHAT and CDR2 as FQNNGV. The CDR3 region is CASSLVGSYIDTQYF. CDR3 bases: TGTGCCAGCAGCTTAGTCGGGTCCTATATAGATACGCAGTATTTT.

The J gene is TRBJ2-3, the V gene TRBV29-1; 8 nucleotides agree with TRBD2. This CDR3 spans 12 amino acids. Germline loops: CDR1 SQVTM, CDR2 ANQGSEA. The CDR3 bases are TGCAATACTGGACTAGCTACAGATACGCAGTATTTT. This codes for CNTGLATDTQYF.